These 8 T cell receptor beta chains came from one sample sequenced in a study of cytomegalovirus exposure and HLA in healthy donors. The PCR contained 60 Vbeta and 13 Jbeta primers. Profiling relied on immunoSEQ multiplex PCR, and the TCRdb table lists in-frame clones only, not all of them. The repertoire holds 100,000 or so clones, with about 79% as singletons. Sequencing was carried out using PBMCs. These receptors originate from a female donor in good health and CMV-seropositive.

In this sample, this clone turned up a few times. The V and J genes are TRBV5-8 and TRBJ2-5; no clear D gene. The DNA end favors TRBJ2-7, so the J call may be wrong. Germline values: CDR1 SGHTS, CDR2 YDEGEE. The CDR3 runs to 11 residues. CDR3 bases: TGTGCCAGCAGCTGGGCCTACGAGCAGTACTTC. Amino acid sequence: CASSWAYEQYF.

The chain recombines TRBV7-6 with TRBJ1-2; the D gene is possibly TRBD1 (6 bases). The CDR3 loop spans 15 amino acids. V lost 5 bases and J 8 bases, leaving 21 bases between the germline ends. Germline V gene data show CDR1 as SGHVS and CDR2 as FNYEAQ. In DNA form, the CDR3 reads TGTGCCAGCAGCGAAGAACCCGGGGGGGCAGGGGGCTACACCTTC. It is translated as CASSEEPGGAGGYTF.

This clone was recorded a few times. This chain joins TRBV7-2 and TRBJ2-7, with a tentative D call TRBD1 (5 bases). This CDR3 comprises 17 residues. CDR1 is SGHTA and CDR2 is FQGNSA in the germline V gene. Trimming stripped 5 bases from V and 2 bases from J, with 22 bases between. Here the CDR3 reads CASSTPRRAAGTYEQYF. The CDR3 nucleotides are TGTGCCAGCAGCACGCCACGCAGGGCCGCCGGTACCTACGAGCAGTACTTC. Full variable domain (missing parts from reference TRBV7-2 and TRBJ2-7): GAGVSQSPSNKVTEKGKDVELRCDPISGHTALYWYRQSLGQGLEFLIYFQGNSAPDKSGLPSDRFSAERTGGSVSTLTIQRTQQEDSAVYLCASSTPRRAAGTYEQYFGPGTRLTVT.

As regards this clone: Mismatch with germline at one junction end may stem from a read error. The chain links TRBV7-2 to TRBJ2-6; tentative D call: TRBD1 (5 bases). The CDR3 length is 14 residues. Germline V gene sequence: CDR1 SGHTA, CDR2 FQGNSA. The CDR3 sequence: CASFMFVGANGLTF. The CDR3 bases are TGTGCCAGCTTCATGTTCGTTGGGGCCAACGGCCTGACTTTC.

The V gene is TRBV5-1, the J gene TRBJ2-5, with a possible D match to TRBD2 (6 bases). The germline gives CDR1 SGHRS, CDR2 YFSETQ. This CDR3 contains 14 residues. V was shortened by 2 bases and J by 5 bases, with 13 bases between the two germline ends. This CDR3 reads CASSFGYGGETQYF. Here the CDR3 DNA reads TGCGCCAGCAGCTTTGGTTATGGGGGGGAGACCCAGTACTTC.

The rearrangement links TRBV19 to TRBJ1-5; D gene ambiguous. The V gene's germline CDR1 is LNHDA and CDR2 SQIVND (reference sequence). Trimming took off 10 bases at V and 2 bases at J, with 15 bases between the two ends. The CDR3 covers 14 residues. In DNA form, the CDR3 reads TGTGCCACCCGACCCACCGAGGGCAATCAGCCCCAGCATTTT. This encodes CATRPTEGNQPQHF.

CDR3 in amino acids: CASSVGGYTDTQYF. The CDR3 DNA reads TGTGCCAGCAGTGTCGGGGGATACACAGATACGCAGTATTTT. The V call is TRBV25-1, the J call TRBJ2-3, with D perhaps matching TRBD2 (6 bases). The CDR3 is 14 residues long. The germline gives CDR1 MGHDK, CDR2 SYGVNS. V was clipped by 4 bases and J by 2 bases, with 10 bases between them.

This clone was observed once. The rearrangement links TRBV19 to TRBJ2-2; 7 bases are shared with TRBD1. V shed 7 bases, J shed 2 bases, and the junction held 4 bases outside the gene matches. There are 14 residues in the CDR3. From germline, CDR1 is LNHDA and CDR2 SQIVND (reference sequence). The CDR3 here is CASKQGLNTGELFF. The CDR3 region has the DNA TGTGCCAGTAAACAGGGGCTTAACACCGGGGAGCTGTTTTTT.